This entry is about one T cell receptor beta chain. This entry belongs to a study of blood T cell repertoires in COVID-19. Across the whole study: Samples taken during acute and convalescent COVID-19 were collected in the United States, Italy and Spain. The cDNA or gDNA used as material had been derived from T cells, B-cell-depleted T cells, or PBMCs.

CDR1 is SGHTA, CDR2 FQGTGA, per germline. V lost 5 bases, J lost 2 bases, and 2 bases stayed unmatched. The CDR3 contains 13 residues. As handled by the study authors: Amplified reference gene primers provided the basis for estimating nucleated cell counts. The data were produced by immunoSEQ multiplex PCR, yet TCRdb's version contains in-frame clones alone and is incomplete. V, J and clone size were drawn from that table, and D and trimming were deduced from the DNA. The sample records 310,000 or so clones, around 83% being singletons. The sequence was obtained from a woman between 50 and 59 years old with acute or convalescent COVID-19. The sequenced sample was peripheral blood. V usage is TRBV7-3 and J usage is TRBJ2-5, with 7 bases matching TRBD1. CDR3 in DNA: TGTGCCAGCAGCAAGGGACAGCAAGAGACCCAGTACTTC. Translated: CASSKGQQETQYF.